Following are 18 T cell receptor beta chains from one sample sequenced in a study of vaccination effects on CD4 cells after COVID-19. The table came from immunoSEQ multiplex PCR; TCRdb's copy has only in-frame clones and leaves some out. The table lists tens of thousands of clones, approximately 65% of them singletons. Upon completion of roughly ten days in culture, CD4+ T cells were isolated. These receptors' antigens are unknown. The starting material was CD4+ T cells from PBMCs cultured without peptide, obtained before COVID-19 vaccination. Every receptor here comes from a human donor who received a COVID-19 vaccine.

This clone was counted a single time. The chain links TRBV6-2 or TRBV6-3 to TRBJ2-3; 8 nucleotides line up with TRBD2. The CDR3 is 17 amino acids. The V gene end was trimmed by 8 bases and the J gene end by 1 base; junction bases not matched to a gene: 14. CDR1 is MNHEY and CDR2 is SVGEGT in the germline V gene. CDR3 in DNA: TGTGCCAGCTGCCGTCGGGGGGGTAGCGATGGCACAGATACGCAGTATTTT. It codes for CASCRRGGSDGTDTQYF.

The chain joins TRBV7-9 to TRBJ2-2; D unclear. The CDR3 totals 13 residues. Between the trimmed V and J ends, which lost 2 bases and 3 bases, there was a span of 4 bases. In germline, CDR1 is SEHNR, CDR2 FQNEAQ (reference sequence). The CDR3 loop is CASSLFDTGELFF. CDR3 in DNA: TGTGCCAGCAGCTTATTTGACACCGGGGAGCTGTTTTTT.

This chain links TRBV6-5 with TRBJ1-1; D call uncertain. The CDR3 runs to 13 residues. V was cut by 5 bases and J by 4 bases, with 11 bases left in between. Per the germline V gene, CDR1 is MNHEY and CDR2 is SVGAGI. CDR3 protein: CASSTRTGTEAFF. The CDR3 nucleotides are TGTGCCAGCAGTACCAGGACGGGCACTGAAGCTTTCTTT.

This chain connects TRBV18 to TRBJ1-4; D ambiguous. This CDR3 has 15 amino acids. Germline V gene data show CDR1 as KGHSH and CDR2 as LQKENI. V was trimmed by 5 bases and J by 6 bases, leaving 16 bases between them. CDR3 residues: CASSIRGRSDEKLFF. As DNA, the CDR3 is TGTGCCAGCTCAATTCGCGGCAGGAGCGATGAAAAACTGTTTTTT.

The V and J genes are TRBV6-5 and TRBJ2-3; 9 nucleotides match TRBD1. The CDR3 totals 15 residues. The germline V gene encodes CDR1 MNHEY and CDR2 SVGAGI. Germline trimming cut 5 bases from V and 3 bases from J; bases unmatched to any gene: 6. The CDR3 is CASSPTGGGTDTQYF. The CDR3 DNA follows: TGTGCCAGCAGTCCGACAGGGGGGGGTACAGATACGCAGTATTTT.

The chain uses TRBV7-8 and TRBJ2-7, with D unclear. Looked up from germline, CDR1 is SGHVS and CDR2 is FQNEAQ. V lost 5 bases to trimming and J lost 0 bases, with 14 bases between them. The CDR3 runs to 15 residues. CDR3 amino acids: CASSPRRFSSYEQYF. The CDR3 DNA follows: TGTGCCAGCAGCCCACGGAGATTTAGCTCCTACGAGCAGTACTTC.

The V call is TRBV5-4, the J call TRBJ2-7; 7 positions match TRBD1. The germline CDR1 and CDR2 sequences are SGHNT and YYREEE (reference sequence). V lost 5 bases and J lost 0; bases outside the gene matches: 5. The CDR3 is 14 residues long. CDR3 nucleotides: TGTGCCAGCAGGCTGGACAGGCGCTCCTACGAGCAGTACTTC. As protein: CASRLDRRSYEQYF.

CDR3 region: CASSQDGGHYNEQFF. CDR3 DNA: TGCGCCAGCAGCCAAGACGGCGGCCACTACAATGAGCAGTTCTTC. The chain uses TRBV4-1 and TRBJ2-1; D unclear. V was pared by 0 bases and J by 3 bases, with 9 bases between. CDR3 length: 15 residues. Germline values: CDR1 MGHRA, CDR2 YSYEKL.

This chain joins TRBV12-3 or TRBV12-4 and TRBJ2-5; D not resolved. The V end lost 3 bases, the J end lost 5 bases, and 7 bases lay between the germline ends. This CDR3 is 12 amino acids long. The CDR3 protein is CASSFSRETQYF. As DNA, the CDR3 is TGTGCCAGCAGTTTTTCACGTGAGACCCAGTACTTC.

The rearrangement uses TRBV9 and TRBJ2-5; the D gene is possibly TRBD2 (7 bases). Germline loops: CDR1 SGDLS, CDR2 YYNGEE. The CDR3 has 15 amino acids. V was cut by 0 bases and J by 1 base, with 10 bases left in between. The CDR3 DNA sequence: TGTGCCAGCAGCGTAGAGAGGGGGGGCCAAGAGACCCAGTACTTC. It yields the protein CASSVERGGQETQYF.

This CDR3 reads CASSSPRHLYGYTF. DNA of the CDR3: TGTGCCAGCAGCTCACCTCGACACCTCTATGGCTACACCTTC. The chain is built from TRBV11-2 and TRBJ1-2; D gene unclear. The length of the CDR3 is 14 residues. Germline-derived CDR1 and CDR2 are SGHAT and FQNNGV. V gave up 4 bases and J gave up 4 bases, with 13 bases separating them.

The chain uses TRBV11-3 and TRBJ2-2; D may be TRBD1 (6 bases). V lost 5 bases, J lost 1 base, and 11 bases lay in between. Germline V CDR1 and CDR2: SGHNT, YENEEA. The CDR3 length is 15 residues. The CDR3 loop is CASSPPTGNTGELFF. The CDR3 DNA reads TGTGCCAGCAGCCCCCCGACAGGGAACACCGGGGAGCTGTTTTTT.

This clone was detected only once. The chain recombines TRBV18 with TRBJ1-1, with D perhaps matching TRBD1 (6 bases). The CDR3 loop spans 15 amino acids. Germline-derived CDR1 and CDR2 are KGHSH and LQKENI. V dropped 2 bases and J dropped 6 bases, with 16 bases sitting between them. The CDR3 loop reads CASSPWDTGRAEAFF. CDR3 DNA sequence: TGTGCCAGCTCACCATGGGACACCGGGAGGGCTGAAGCTTTCTTT. Full variable domain (remainder filled in from reference TRBV18 and TRBJ1-1): NAGVMQNPRHLVRRRGQEARLRCSPMKGHSHVYWYRQLPEEGLKFMVYLQKENIIDESGMPKERFSAEFPKEGPSILRIQQVVRGDSAAYFCASSPWDTGRAEAFFGQGTRLTVV.

This chain connects TRBV19 to TRBJ1-6; D not resolved. Per germline, CDR1 LNHDA and CDR2 SQIVND (reference sequence). The CDR3 extends over 15 amino acids. V shed 10 bases and J shed 10 bases, with 23 bases lying between them. CDR3 protein: CATQKTTGTGSPLHF. CDR3 sequence (DNA): TGTGCCACACAAAAAACGACGGGCACCGGGTCACCCCTCCACTTT.

J is TRBJ2-1 and V is TRBV4-2, with TRBD2 matching over 7 bases. Per the germline V gene, CDR1 is LGHNA and CDR2 is YNFKEQ. V gave up 4 bases and J gave up 4 bases; unmatched junction bases: 10. The CDR3 sequence is 16 residues long. CDR3 sequence (DNA): TGTGCCAGCAGCCGAACTAGCGATCCGCGTTACAATGAGCAGTTCTTC. Protein: CASSRTSDPRYNEQFF.

The V call is TRBV11-2, the J call TRBJ2-1; D possibly matches TRBD1 or TRBD2 (5 bases each). Germline V CDR1 and CDR2: SGHAT, FQNNGV. V lost 3 bases and J lost 9, with 12 bases in between. The CDR3 totals 13 residues. CDR3 region: CASSFIEGIEQFF. CDR3 in DNA: TGTGCCAGCAGCTTTATAGAGGGGATTGAGCAGTTCTTC.

CDR3 sequence: CASSSGRATDTQYF. The CDR3 DNA reads TGTGCCAGCAGTAGCGGGAGGGCCACAGATACGCAGTATTTT. The gene calls are TRBV6-2 or TRBV6-3 and TRBJ2-3, with 10 bases identical to TRBD2. V was clipped by 5 bases and J by 2 bases; unmatched bases: 1. Per germline, CDR1 MNHEY and CDR2 SVGEGT. The CDR3 sequence is 14 residues long.

This sequence joins TRBV6-1 and TRBJ2-7, with TRBD2 matching over 7 bases. Trimming cost V 4 bases and J 8 bases; bases outside gene matches: 17. Germline V gene sequence: CDR1 MNHNS, CDR2 SASEGT. This CDR3 comprises 16 residues. The CDR3 protein is CASSGDSTGGTTKQYF. CDR3 DNA sequence: TGTGCCAGCAGTGGAGACAGCACAGGCGGGACTACGAAGCAGTACTTC.